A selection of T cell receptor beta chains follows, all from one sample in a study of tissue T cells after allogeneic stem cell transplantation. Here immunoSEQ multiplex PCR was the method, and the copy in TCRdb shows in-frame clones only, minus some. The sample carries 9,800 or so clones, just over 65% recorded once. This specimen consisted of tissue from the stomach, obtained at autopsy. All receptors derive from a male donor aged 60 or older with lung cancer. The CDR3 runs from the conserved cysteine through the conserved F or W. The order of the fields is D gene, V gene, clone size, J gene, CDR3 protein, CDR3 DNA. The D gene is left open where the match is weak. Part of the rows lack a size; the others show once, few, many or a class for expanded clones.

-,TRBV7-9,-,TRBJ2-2,CASSSKEQGTGELFF,TGTGCCAGCAGCTCTAAAGAACAGGGAACCGGGGAGCTGTTTTTT
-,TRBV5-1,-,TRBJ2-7,CASRRAPSSYEQYF,TGCGCCAGCAGACGAGCGCCGAGCTCCTACGAGCAGTACTTC
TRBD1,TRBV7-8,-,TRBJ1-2,CASSSGQLYGYTF,TGTGCCAGCAGCTCGGGACAGCTTTATGGCTACACCTTC
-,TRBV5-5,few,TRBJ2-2,CASSLGTTNTGELFF,TGTGCCAGCAGCTTGGGGACAACTAACACCGGGGAGCTGTTTTTT
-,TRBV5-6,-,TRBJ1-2,CASSLERGYTF,TGTGCCAGCAGCTTGGAGAGAGGCTACACCTTC
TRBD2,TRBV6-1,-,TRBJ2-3,CASSQAVSGGAGDTQYF,TGTGCCAGCAGTCAAGCAGTTAGCGGGGGGGCAGGAGATACGCAGTATTTT
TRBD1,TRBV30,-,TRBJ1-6,CAWSTAGGSPLHF,TGTGCCTGGAGTACGGCAGGGGGGTCACCCCTCCACTTT
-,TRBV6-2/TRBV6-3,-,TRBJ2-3,CASSSYHDGTDTQYF,TGTGCCAGCAGTTCTTACCATGACGGCACAGATACGCAGTATTTT
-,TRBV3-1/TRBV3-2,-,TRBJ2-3,CASSLQGTDTQYF,TGTGCCAGCAGCCTTCAAGGCACAGATACGCAGTATTTT
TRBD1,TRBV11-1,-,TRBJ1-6,CASSLGQKNSPLHF,TGTGCCAGCAGCTTGGGACAGAAAAATTCACCCCTCCACTTT
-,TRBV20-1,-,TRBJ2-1,CSASGSGVGRIKDEQFF,TGCAGTGCTAGTGGTAGCGGAGTTGGGCGCATTAAGGATGAGCAGTTCTTC
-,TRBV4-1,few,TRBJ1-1,CASSQDEGDEAFF,TGCGCCAGCAGCCAAGATGAAGGTGATGAAGCTTTCTTT
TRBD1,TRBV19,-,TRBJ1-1,CASSIRTGGMNTEAFF,TGTGCCAGTAGTATTCGGACAGGGGGAATGAACACTGAAGCTTTCTTT
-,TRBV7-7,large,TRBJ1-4,CASSPRDPATNEKLFF,TGTGCTAGCAGCCCGCGGGACCCTGCAACTAATGAAAAACTGTTTTTT
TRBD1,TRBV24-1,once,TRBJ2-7,CATSDDRAVGYEQYF,TGTGCCACCAGTGATGACAGGGCGGTGGGCTACGAGCAGTACTTC
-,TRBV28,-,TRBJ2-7,CASRGSEQYF,TGTGCCAGCAGGGGGTCCGAGCAGTACTTC
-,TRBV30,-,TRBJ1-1,CAWNLGQLNTEAFF,TGTGCCTGGAACCTCGGACAGCTGAACACTGAAGCTTTCTTT
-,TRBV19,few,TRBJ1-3,CASSPGSGNTIYF,TGTGCCAGTAGTCCGGGATCGGGAAACACCATATATTTT
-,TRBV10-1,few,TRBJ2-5,CASSGQYQETQYF,TGCGCCAGCAGTGGACAGTACCAAGAGACCCAGTACTTC
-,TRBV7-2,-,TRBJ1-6,CASSAGGSSYNSPLHF,TGTGCCAGCAGCGCCGGAGGTAGCTCCTATAATTCACCCCTCCACTTT
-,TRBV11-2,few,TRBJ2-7,CASSLMDNGGQYF,TGTGCCAGCAGCTTAATGGATAATGGGGGGCAGTACTTC
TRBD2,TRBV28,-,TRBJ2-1,CAGGTSGSDEQFF,TGTGCCGGGGGGACTAGCGGGAGTGATGAGCAGTTCTTC
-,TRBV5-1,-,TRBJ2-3,CASRAHLGGTTDTQYF,TGCGCCAGCAGAGCCCATCTAGGGGGGACCACAGATACGCAGTATTTT
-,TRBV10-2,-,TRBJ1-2,CASRQDAYGYTF,TGCGCCAGCAGACAGGATGCCTATGGCTACACCTTC
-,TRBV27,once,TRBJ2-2,CASSFFGVAGELFF,TGTGCCAGCAGTTTTTTCGGGGTGGCCGGGGAGCTGTTTTTT
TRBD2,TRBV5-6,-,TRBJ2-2,CASSLLAGANTGELFF,TGTGCCAGCAGCTTGCTGGCGGGGGCGAACACCGGGGAGCTGTTTTTT
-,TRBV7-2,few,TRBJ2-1,CASSYTSQGVSFF,TGTGCCAGCAGCTATACCAGCCAGGGAGTTTCGTTCTTC
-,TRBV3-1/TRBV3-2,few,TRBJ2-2,CASSQEGRSTGELFF,TGTGCCAGCAGCCAAGAGGGACGGAGCACCGGGGAGCTGTTTTTT
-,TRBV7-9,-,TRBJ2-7,CASSPKSGTSEQYF,TGTGCCAGCAGCCCCAAATCAGGGACCTCCGAGCAGTACTTC
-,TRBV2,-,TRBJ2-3,CASSEAGGPVDTQYF,TGTGCCAGCAGTGAAGCGGGGGGGCCGGTAGATACGCAGTATTTT
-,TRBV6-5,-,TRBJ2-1,CASSYERGSLRNEQFF,TGTGCCAGCAGTTACGAACGGGGGTCTCTCCGCAATGAGCAGTTCTTC
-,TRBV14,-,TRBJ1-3,CASSQDRFPRTGGNTIYF,TGTGCCAGCAGCCAAGATCGATTTCCAAGGACGGGCGGAAACACCATATATTTT
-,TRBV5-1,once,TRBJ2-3,CASSLRDTQYF,TGCGCCAGCAGCTTGAGAGATACGCAGTATTTT
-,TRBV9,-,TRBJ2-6,CASSVYSGANVLTF,TGTGCCAGCAGCGTATACTCTGGGGCCAACGTCCTGACTTTC
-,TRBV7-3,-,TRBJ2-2,CASSLEWGGELFF,TGTGCCAGCAGCTTGGAGTGGGGCGGGGAGCTGTTTTTT
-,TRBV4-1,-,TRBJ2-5,CASSQVGTAKGQTQYF,TGCGCCAGCAGCCAAGTTGGGACCGCCAAGGGGCAGACCCAGTACTTC
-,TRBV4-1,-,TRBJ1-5,CASSQERGWQPQHF,TGCGCCAGCAGCCAAGAACGGGGCTGGCAGCCCCAGCATTTT
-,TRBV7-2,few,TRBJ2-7,CASSSGFLSTYEQYF,TGTGCCAGCAGCTCGGGATTCCTTTCAACCTACGAGCAGTACTTC
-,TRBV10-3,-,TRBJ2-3,CAISLHREGVTDTQYF,TGTGCCATCAGTCTTCACAGGGAGGGAGTCACAGATACGCAGTATTTT
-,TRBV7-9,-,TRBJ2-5,CASSLAGDETQYF,TGTGCCAGCAGCTTAGCGGGAGATGAGACCCAGTACTTC
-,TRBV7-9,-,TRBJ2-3,CASSLTHSGRFTDTQYF,TGTGCCAGCAGCTTAACCCACTCCGGGAGATTCACAGATACGCAGTATTTT
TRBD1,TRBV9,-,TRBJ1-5,CASSVAGQPNQPQHF,TGTGCCAGCAGCGTAGCGGGACAGCCCAATCAGCCCCAGCATTTT
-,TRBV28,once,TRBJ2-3,CASSFSASTDTQYF,TGTGCCAGCAGTTTCAGCGCTAGCACAGATACGCAGTATTTT